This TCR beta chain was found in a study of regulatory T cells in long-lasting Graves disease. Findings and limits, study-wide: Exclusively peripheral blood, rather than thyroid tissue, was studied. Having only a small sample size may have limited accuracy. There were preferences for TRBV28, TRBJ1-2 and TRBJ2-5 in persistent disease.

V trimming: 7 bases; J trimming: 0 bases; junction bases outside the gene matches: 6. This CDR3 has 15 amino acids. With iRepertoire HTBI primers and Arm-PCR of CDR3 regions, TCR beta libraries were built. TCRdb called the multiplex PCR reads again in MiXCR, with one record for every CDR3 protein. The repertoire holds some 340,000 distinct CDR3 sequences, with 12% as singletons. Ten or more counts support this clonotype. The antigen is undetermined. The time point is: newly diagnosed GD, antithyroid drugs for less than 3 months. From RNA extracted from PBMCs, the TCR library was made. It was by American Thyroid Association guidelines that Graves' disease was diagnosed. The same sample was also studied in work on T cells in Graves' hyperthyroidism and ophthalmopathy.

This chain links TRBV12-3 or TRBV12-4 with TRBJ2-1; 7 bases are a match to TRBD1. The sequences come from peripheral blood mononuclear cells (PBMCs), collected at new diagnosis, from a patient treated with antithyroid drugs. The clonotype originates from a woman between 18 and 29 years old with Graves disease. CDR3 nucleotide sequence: TGTGCCAGCATCCTCCGGGACAGCTCCTACAATGAGCAGTTCTTC. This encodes CASILRDSSYNEQFF.